A selection of T cell receptor beta chains follows, all from one sample in a study of blood T cell repertoires in COVID-19. TCRdb keeps only in-frame clones here, not all; method: immunoSEQ multiplex PCR. The sample records a few hundred thousand clones, 86% being singletons. Source material: peripheral blood. Receptor source: a man older than 75 with acute or convalescent COVID-19. The CDR3 runs from the conserved cysteine through the conserved F or W.

TRBV7-2,TRBJ2-7,CASSSPGQGTTYEQYF
TRBV24-1,TRBJ1-5,CATKRGADQPQHF
TRBV28,TRBJ2-4,CASSSLGSMPIQYF
TRBV6-5,TRBJ1-6,CASSLSGQNSPLHF
TRBV7-9,TRBJ2-3,CASSLAGGRTDTQYF
TRBV4-2,TRBJ1-1,CASSQDRGNTEAFF
TRBV29-1,TRBJ2-7,CSVGTAYYEQYF
TRBV5-1,TRBJ2-7,CASTEGQALAYEQYF
TRBV6-5,TRBJ1-5,CASRENSNQPQHF
TRBV19,TRBJ1-1,CASSVRGLGQRLDTEAFF
TRBV27,TRBJ2-1,CASRPVSTRGGFF
TRBV18,TRBJ1-6,CASSPGTGGNSPLHF
TRBV24-1,TRBJ2-1,CATRGLAGGQFF
TRBV5-4,TRBJ1-1,CASSAGGHSNTEAFF
TRBV18,TRBJ2-1,CASSPRLGNEQFF
TRBV5-1,TRBJ2-7,CASSLSGSSYEQYF
TRBV10-3,TRBJ2-7,CAITEGSGRSYEQYF
TRBV3-1/TRBV3-2,TRBJ1-4,CASSQGQGKWEKLFF
TRBV5-4,TRBJ2-3,CASSLGQAPPDTQYF
TRBV5-4,TRBJ1-2,CASIQGDKDGYTF
TRBV20-1,TRBJ1-2,CSAIGQGGYTF
TRBV18,TRBJ2-6,CASLQLISGANVLTF